The T cell receptor (beta chain) described here comes from a study of naive and memory T cell subsets. Findings and limits, study-wide: Over 85% of naive TCR sequences appeared only once after error correction, unlike memory subsets.

Sequential positive selection took CD4 T cells first, then CD8 T cells. Four subsets defined by CD45RA and CD27 were sorted after CD3, CD4, CD8 and live/dead staining. The CDR3 consists of 18 residues. V lost 2 bases and J lost 2; bases outside the gene matches: 14. Germline V gene lookup returns CDR1 SEHNR and CDR2 FQNEAQ (reference sequence). Two oligonucleotides, mixed equimolar, formed the beta constant-region primer covering TRBC1 and TRBC2. TCRdb reanalysed the UMI-ligation and nested PCR reads using MiXCR and keeps one entry per CDR3 protein. Here the sample spans about 21,000 distinct CDR3 sequences, more than 9.5% being singletons. Note on this clonotype: What it binds is unknown.

This sequence joins TRBV7-9 and TRBJ2-5; 7 nucleotides match TRBD1. What was sequenced was central memory CD8+ T cells from blood. The sequence was collected from a human donor in good health. CDR3 in DNA: TGTGCCAGCAGCTTAAGGACCCGACCCGAGGGACAGCAAGAGACCCAGTACTTC. Its protein is CASSLRTRPEGQQETQYF.